Following are 11 T cell receptor beta chains from one sample sequenced in a study of beta chain features in type 1 diabetes. These receptors are not linked to any known antigen. Findings and limits, study-wide: When Type 1 diabetes patients were examined, their TCRB CDR3s proved moderately but significantly shorter in all four CD4+ subsets.

The entirety of the isolated RNA underwent reverse transcription, so expressed TCRB transcripts were sequenced. TCRdb keeps only in-frame clones here, not all; method: immunoSEQ multiplex PCR. The data show approximately 170,000 clones, less than 9.5% seen once. Sequenced sample: central memory CD4+ T cells from blood. The receptors derive from a woman aged 40 to 50 with type 1 diabetes.

The genes are TRBV7-2 and TRBJ1-1; D perhaps matches TRBD1 (5 bases). From germline, CDR1 is SGHTA and CDR2 FQGNSA. There are 14 residues in the CDR3. Trimming cost V 5 bases and J 8 bases, with 18 bases left between them. DNA of the CDR3: TGTGCCAGCAGCCGTCGGGGGGGACGTGGCGAAGCTTTCTTT. The encoded protein is CASSRRGGRGEAFF.

This rearrangement joins TRBV5-6 to TRBJ1-4; TRBD1 aligns across 8 bases. This CDR3 comprises 15 residues. Germline CDR1 and CDR2: SGHDT and YYEEEE. Germline trimming cut 4 bases from V and 6 bases from J; bases unmatched to any gene: 8. Here the CDR3 DNA reads TGTGCCAGCAGCCTGTACGGGACAGGCCATGAAAAACTGTTTTTT. The encoded protein is CASSLYGTGHEKLFF.

The V gene is TRBV6-6, the J gene TRBJ1-3; D possibly corresponds to TRBD1 (6 bases). V dropped 8 bases and J dropped 0 bases, with 11 bases sitting between them. Germline CDR1 reads MNHNY; CDR2 reads SVGAGI (reference sequence). The CDR3 extends over 14 amino acids. CDR3 in amino acids: CASSDRSSGNTIYF. Here the CDR3 DNA reads TGTGCCAGCTCTGACAGGTCCTCTGGAAACACCATATATTTT.

This clone was seen only a few times. The chain links TRBV27 to TRBJ2-1, with D unresolved. CDR1 is MNHEY, CDR2 SMNVEV, per germline (reference sequence). CDR3 length: 15 residues. Trimming removed 3 bases from V and 3 bases from J, with 12 bases in between. CDR3 nucleotide sequence: TGTGCCAGCAGTTTCGTCGGGTCCGTCTACAATGAGCAGTTCTTC. Protein sequence: CASSFVGSVYNEQFF.

The chain combines TRBV16 with TRBJ1-1, with D perhaps matching TRBD1 (5 bases). Germline CDR1 KGHSY, CDR2 FQNENV. Trimming took off 1 base at V and 1 base at J, with 7 bases between the two ends. This CDR3 comprises 14 residues. The CDR3 DNA is TGTGCCAGCAGCCAATGGGGGGGGAACACTGAAGCTTTCTTT. Translating it yields CASSQWGGNTEAFF.

In this sample, this clone turned up a few times. DNA for the CDR3: TGTGCCAGCAGCCTCGGACTAGCGGGGTCCTCAGATACGCAGTATTTT. As protein: CASSLGLAGSSDTQYF. This sequence joins TRBV7-2 and TRBJ2-3; 12 bases fit TRBD2. The CDR3 contains 16 residues. V lost 5 bases to trimming and J lost 4 bases; unmatched junction nucleotides: 7. The V gene's germline CDR1 is SGHTA and CDR2 FQGNSA.

The gene calls are TRBV5-1 and TRBJ2-5; the D gene is possibly TRBD2 (7 bases). Looked up from germline, CDR1 is SGHRS and CDR2 is YFSETQ. The CDR3 spans 16 residues. Trimming cost V 4 bases and J 11 bases, with 27 bases left between them. The CDR3 is CASSPTGGSPSGEQYF. The CDR3 DNA reads TGCGCCAGCAGCCCGACGGGGGGCTCCCCATCGGGGGAGCAGTACTTC.

This clone came up many times. The rearrangement links TRBV9 to TRBJ2-7, with 7 nucleotides matching TRBD1. The junction had 6 bases not matched to a gene; V was cut back by 3 bases and J by 6 bases. Per the germline V gene, CDR1 is SGDLS and CDR2 is YYNGEE. This CDR3 is built from 13 residues. The CDR3 sequence is CASSERQGSEQYF. The CDR3 DNA sequence: TGTGCCAGCAGCGAAAGACAGGGAAGCGAGCAGTACTTC.

The rearrangement links TRBV7-3 to TRBJ1-1; no clear D gene. Germline V CDR1 and CDR2: SGHTA, FQGTGA. V was clipped by 6 bases and J by 0 bases, with 8 bases between them. The CDR3 spans 13 residues. For the CDR3, the DNA is TGTGCCAGCAGTCTCCAGGTGAACACTGAAGCTTTCTTT. Translated, it gives CASSLQVNTEAFF. Complete variable domain (other parts from reference TRBV7-3 and TRBJ1-1): GAGVSQTPSNKVTEKGKYVELRCDPISGHTALYWYRQSLGQGPEFLIYFQGTGAADDSGLPNDRFFAVRPEGSVSTLKIQRTERGDSAVYLCASSLQVNTEAFFGQGTRLTVV.

This clone turned up a few times. The chain couples TRBV7-9 to TRBJ2-7; TRBD1 is a possible D gene (6 bases). This CDR3 comprises 14 residues. The germline CDR1 and CDR2 sequences are SEHNR and FQNEAQ (reference sequence). V lost 3 bases and J 6 bases, leaving 15 bases between the germline ends. For the CDR3, the DNA is TGTGCCAGCAGCTTGGGGCTAACAGGGAGCGAGCAGTACTTC. It is translated as CASSLGLTGSEQYF. The full variable domain, its missing parts supplied by reference TRBV7-9 and TRBJ2-7, is DTGVSQNPRHKITKRGQNVTFRCDPISEHNRLYWYRQTLGQGPEFLTYFQNEAQLEKSRLLSDRFSAERPKGSFSTLEIQRTEQGDSAMYLCASSLGLTGSEQYFGPGTRLTVT.

In its sample, this clone was seen a few times. The chain recombines TRBV30 with TRBJ2-7; 8 bases line up with TRBD2. Trimming took 3 bases from V and 5 from J; bases not matched to a gene: 12. From germline, CDR1 is GTSNPN and CDR2 SVGIG (reference sequence). The CDR3 covers 15 residues. CDR3 coding DNA: TGTGCCTGGAGGCCGATCCAAGCGGGAGTTAACGAGCAGTACTTC. This sequence encodes CAWRPIQAGVNEQYF.